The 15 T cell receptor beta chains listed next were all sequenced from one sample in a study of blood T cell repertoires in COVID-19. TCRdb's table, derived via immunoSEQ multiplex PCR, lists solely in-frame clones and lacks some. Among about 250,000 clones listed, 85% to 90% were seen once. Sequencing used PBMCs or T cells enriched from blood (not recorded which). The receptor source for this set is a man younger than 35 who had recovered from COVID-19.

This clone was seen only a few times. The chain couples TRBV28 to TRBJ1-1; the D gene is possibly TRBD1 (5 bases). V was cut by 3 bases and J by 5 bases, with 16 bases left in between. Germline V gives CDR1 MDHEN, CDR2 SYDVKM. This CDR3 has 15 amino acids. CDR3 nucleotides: TGTGCCAGCAGTTTTCGCGGGGGAGGGAGTACTGAAGCTTTCTTT. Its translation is CASSFRGGGSTEAFF.

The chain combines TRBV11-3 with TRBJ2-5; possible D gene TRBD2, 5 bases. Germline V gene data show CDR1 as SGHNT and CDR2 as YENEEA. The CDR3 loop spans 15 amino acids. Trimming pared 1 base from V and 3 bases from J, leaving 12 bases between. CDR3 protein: CASSLGADSEETQYF. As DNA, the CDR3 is TGTGCCAGCAGCTTAGGCGCGGATAGCGAAGAGACCCAGTACTTC.

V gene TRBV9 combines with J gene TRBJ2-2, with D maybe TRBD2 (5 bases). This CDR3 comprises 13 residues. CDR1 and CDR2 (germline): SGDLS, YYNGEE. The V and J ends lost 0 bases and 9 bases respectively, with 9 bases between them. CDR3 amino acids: CASSVDGSRELFF. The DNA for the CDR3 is TGTGCCAGCAGCGTAGATGGGAGCCGGGAGCTGTTTTTT. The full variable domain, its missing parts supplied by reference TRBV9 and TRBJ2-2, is DSGVTQTPKHLITATGQRVTLRCSPRSGDLSVYWYQQSLDQGLQFLIQYYNGEERAKGNILERFSAQQFPDLHSELNLSSLELGDSALYFCASSVDGSRELFFGEGSRLTVL.

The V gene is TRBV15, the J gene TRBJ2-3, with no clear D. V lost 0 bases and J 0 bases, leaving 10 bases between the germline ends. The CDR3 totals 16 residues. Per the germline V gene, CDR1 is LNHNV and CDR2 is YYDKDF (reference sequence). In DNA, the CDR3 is TGTGCCACCAGCAGAGATAAAACAGCTAGCACAGATACGCAGTATTTT. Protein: CATSRDKTASTDTQYF.

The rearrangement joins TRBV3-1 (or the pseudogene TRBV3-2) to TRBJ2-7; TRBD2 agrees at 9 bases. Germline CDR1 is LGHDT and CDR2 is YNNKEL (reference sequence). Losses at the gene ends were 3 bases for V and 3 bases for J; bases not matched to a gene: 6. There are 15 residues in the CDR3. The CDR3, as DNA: TGTGCCAGCAGCCACCTTAGCGGGGGCCGCTACGAGCAGTACTTC. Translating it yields CASSHLSGGRYEQYF.

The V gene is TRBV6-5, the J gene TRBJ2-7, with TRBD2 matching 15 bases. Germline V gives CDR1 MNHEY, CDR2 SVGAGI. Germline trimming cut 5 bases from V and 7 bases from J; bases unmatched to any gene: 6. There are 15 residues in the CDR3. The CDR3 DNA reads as TGTGCCAGCAGTCCCAGGGGACTAGCGGGAGGAGAGCAGTACTTC. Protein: CASSPRGLAGGEQYF.

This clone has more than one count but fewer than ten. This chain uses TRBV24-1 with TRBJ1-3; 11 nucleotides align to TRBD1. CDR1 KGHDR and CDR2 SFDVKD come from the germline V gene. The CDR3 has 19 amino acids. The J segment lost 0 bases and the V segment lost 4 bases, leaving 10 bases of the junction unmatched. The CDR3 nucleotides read TGTGCCACCAGTGACTCGCCGGGACAGGGGGGGAGCTCTGGAAACACCATATATTTT. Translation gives CATSDSPGQGGSSGNTIYF.

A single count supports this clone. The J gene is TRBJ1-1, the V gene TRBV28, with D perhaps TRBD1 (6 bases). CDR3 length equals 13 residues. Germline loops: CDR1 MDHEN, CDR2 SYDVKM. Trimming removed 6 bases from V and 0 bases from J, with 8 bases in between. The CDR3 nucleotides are TGTGCCAGCAGGGACAGATTGAACACTGAAGCTTTCTTT. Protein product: CASRDRLNTEAFF.

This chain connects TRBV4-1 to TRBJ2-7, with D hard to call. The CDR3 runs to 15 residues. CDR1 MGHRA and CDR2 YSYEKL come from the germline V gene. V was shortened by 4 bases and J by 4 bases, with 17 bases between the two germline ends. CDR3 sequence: CASSLDEPGPYEQYF. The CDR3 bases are TGCGCCAGCAGCCTGGATGAGCCTGGGCCTTACGAGCAGTACTTC.

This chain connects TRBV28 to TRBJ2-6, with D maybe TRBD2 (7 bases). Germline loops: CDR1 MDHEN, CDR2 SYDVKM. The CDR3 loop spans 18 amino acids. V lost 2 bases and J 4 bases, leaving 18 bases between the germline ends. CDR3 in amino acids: CASSLGGEQGFGANVLTF. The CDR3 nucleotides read TGTGCCAGCAGTTTAGGGGGGGAACAGGGCTTCGGGGCCAACGTCCTGACTTTC.

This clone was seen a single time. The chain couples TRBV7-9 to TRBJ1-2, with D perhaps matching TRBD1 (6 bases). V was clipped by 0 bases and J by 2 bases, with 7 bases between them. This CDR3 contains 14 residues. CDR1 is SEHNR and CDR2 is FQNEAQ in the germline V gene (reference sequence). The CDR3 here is CASSLAQGNYGYTF. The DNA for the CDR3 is TGTGCCAGCAGCTTAGCGCAGGGGAACTATGGCTACACCTTC.

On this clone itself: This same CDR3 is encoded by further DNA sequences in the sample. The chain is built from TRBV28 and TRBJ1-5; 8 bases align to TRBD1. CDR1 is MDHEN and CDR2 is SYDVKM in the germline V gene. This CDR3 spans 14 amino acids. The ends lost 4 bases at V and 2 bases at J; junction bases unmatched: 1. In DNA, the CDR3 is TGTGCCAGCAGTTCGGGACAGGGCAATCAGCCCCAGCATTTT. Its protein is CASSSGQGNQPQHF.

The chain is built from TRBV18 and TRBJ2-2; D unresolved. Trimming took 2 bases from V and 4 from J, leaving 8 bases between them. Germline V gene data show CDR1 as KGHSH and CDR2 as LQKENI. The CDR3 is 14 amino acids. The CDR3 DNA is TGTGCCAGCTCACCATCTCAGGCCACCGGGGAGCTGTTTTTT. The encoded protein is CASSPSQATGELFF.

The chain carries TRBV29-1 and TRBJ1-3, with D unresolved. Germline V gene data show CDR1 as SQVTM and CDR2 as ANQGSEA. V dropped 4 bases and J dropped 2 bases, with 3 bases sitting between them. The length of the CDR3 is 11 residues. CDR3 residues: CSVVTGNTIYF. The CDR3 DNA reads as TGCAGCGTTGTTACTGGAAACACCATATATTTT.

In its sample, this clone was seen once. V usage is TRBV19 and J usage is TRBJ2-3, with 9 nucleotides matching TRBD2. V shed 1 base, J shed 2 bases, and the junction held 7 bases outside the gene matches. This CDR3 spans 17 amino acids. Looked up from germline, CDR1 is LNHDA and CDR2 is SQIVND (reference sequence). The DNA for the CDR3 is TGTGCCAGTAGTATAGGCTTGCGGGGGGGCGTCACAGATACGCAGTATTTT. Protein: CASSIGLRGGVTDTQYF.